These 25 T cell receptor beta chains came from one sample sequenced in a study of post-analysis software for immune sequencing data. Unique molecular identifiers were present in the TCR beta cDNA libraries. TCRdb re-analysed the PCR reads in MiXCR, keeping a single row per CDR3 protein. The sample carries 400,000 to 500,000 distinct CDR3 sequences, 35% to 45% recorded once. Study findings and constraints: In patients, TRBV5-6, TRBV5-1 and TRBV20-1 belonged to four or five TRBV segments found more frequently than in controls.

These receptors lack a known antigen. The sample consisted of blood. The receptors derive from a girl aged 2-9 years with multiple sclerosis.

The chain combines TRBV24-1 with TRBJ2-3, with D possibly being TRBD2 (5 bases). The germline V gene encodes CDR1 KGHDR and CDR2 SFDVKD. There are 16 residues in the CDR3. Trimming removed 5 bases at V and 0 bases at J, with 14 bases between. CDR3 loop: CATSGGSAPSTDTQYF. The CDR3 DNA follows: TGTGCCACCAGTGGGGGTAGCGCCCCTAGCACAGATACGCAGTATTTT.

V and J are TRBV12-3 or TRBV12-4 and TRBJ2-1, with a possible D match to TRBD2 (5 bases). The CDR3 contains 16 residues. V lost 2 bases and J lost 6, with 17 bases in between. The CDR3 is CASSLLGGPGGNEQFF. DNA of the CDR3: TGTGCCAGCAGTTTATTAGGCGGGCCCGGCGGCAATGAGCAGTTCTTC.

The CDR3 DNA reads TGTGCCAGCAACGACTTGAGGGATCAAGAGACCCAGTACTTC. Residues: CASNDLRDQETQYF. The chain is built from TRBV25-1 and TRBJ2-5; maybe TRBD2 (5 bases). The V and J ends lost 7 bases and 2 bases respectively, with 14 bases between them. Germline loops: CDR1 MGHDK, CDR2 SYGVNS. The CDR3 spans 14 residues.

The chain carries TRBV20-1 and TRBJ2-7; D might be TRBD1 (6 bases). Looked up from germline, CDR1 is DFQATT and CDR2 is SNEGSKA (reference sequence). V lost 4 bases to trimming and J lost 6 bases, with 22 bases between them. CDR3 length: 15 residues. The CDR3 loop is CSAIILYRESLEQYF. CDR3 bases: TGCAGTGCTATCATCCTCTACAGGGAATCCCTCGAGCAGTACTTC.

V and J are TRBV20-1 and TRBJ1-2; D is perhaps TRBD1 (5 bases). Trimming shortened V by 0 bases and J by 3 bases, and 8 bases separated the two germline ends. The CDR3 has 13 amino acids. The germline gives CDR1 DFQATT, CDR2 SNEGSKA (reference sequence). The CDR3 region has the DNA TGCAGTGCTAGAGAACCGGGGCACTATGGCTACACCTTC. Translation gives CSAREPGHYGYTF.

The chain combines TRBV28 with TRBJ2-4; TRBD1 agrees at 7 bases. V lost 7 bases to trimming and J lost 8 bases; unmatched junction nucleotides: 5. This CDR3 is 12 amino acids long. From germline, CDR1 is MDHEN and CDR2 SYDVKM. The CDR3 DNA is TGTGCCAGCACCCGACAGGGACACATTCAGTACTTC. Encoded protein: CASTRQGHIQYF.

This clonotype has just a few counts. The J gene is TRBJ2-7, the V gene TRBV11-2; 8 bases are shared with TRBD2. Germline V CDR1 and CDR2: SGHAT, FQNNGV. Trimming removed 5 bases from V and 3 bases from J; junction bases left unmatched: 9. This CDR3 contains 15 residues. For the CDR3, the DNA is TGTGCCAGCAGCCCAACACTAGCGGAGATCTACGAGCAGTACTTC. Translated, it gives CASSPTLAEIYEQYF.

For the CDR3, the DNA is TGTGCCACCAGCAGAGTCGCAGCGGGGGACCAAGAGACCCAGTACTTC. Translating it yields CATSRVAAGDQETQYF. The rearrangement joins TRBV15 to TRBJ2-5; 8 bases are shared with TRBD2. Trimming cost V 1 base and J 0 bases; bases outside gene matches: 4. Germline CDR1 and CDR2: LNHNV and YYDKDF (reference sequence). This CDR3 spans 16 amino acids.

The chain employs TRBV6-4 and TRBJ2-5, with D uncertain. The germline gives CDR1 MRHNA, CDR2 SNTAGT. The CDR3 has 15 amino acids. Trimming removed 6 bases from V and 0 bases from J, with 14 bases in between. Written as DNA, the CDR3 is TGTGCCAGCAGCGCGGACCGGTTGTACCAAGAGACCCAGTACTTC. Amino acid sequence: CASSADRLYQETQYF.

The V call is TRBV4-2, the J call TRBJ2-7; D ambiguous. V was cut by 1 base and J by 7 bases, with 11 bases left in between. Germline CDR1 and CDR2: LGHNA and YNFKEQ. The CDR3 has 13 amino acids. CDR3 bases: TGTGCCAGCAGCCAAGGCCCTCTGGAGGAGCAGTACTTC. Its translation is CASSQGPLEEQYF.

The gene calls are TRBV6-5 and TRBJ2-7; TRBD1 might be the D (6 bases). Germline V gene sequence: CDR1 MNHEY, CDR2 SVGAGI. There are 17 residues in the CDR3. Trimming took off 2 bases at V and 3 bases at J, with 20 bases between the two ends. DNA of the CDR3: TGTGCCAGCAGTTACCGACTGGACAGACATCTGATCTACGAGCAGTACTTC. Its translation: CASSYRLDRHLIYEQYF.

The V gene is TRBV5-1, the J gene TRBJ2-1, with 8 nucleotides matching TRBD1. Germline values: CDR1 SGHRS, CDR2 YFSETQ. Trimming at V came to 0 bases and at J to 3 bases, leaving 17 bases not matched to a gene. CDR3 length equals 20 residues. The CDR3 sequence: CASSLGVLKLGTGGYNEQFF. The CDR3 region has the DNA TGCGCCAGCAGCTTGGGGGTTCTGAAGTTAGGGACAGGAGGCTACAATGAGCAGTTCTTC.

This clonotype was detected only a few times. The CDR3 DNA sequence: TGTGCCAGCAGCTCCAGGAGGACCAAAGATACTCCTAGGGCTTTCTTT. Protein product: CASSSRRTKDTPRAFF. The gene calls are TRBV7-8 and TRBJ1-1, with D uncertain. The CDR3 runs 16 residues. Looked up from germline, CDR1 is SGHVS and CDR2 is FQNEAQ. V was cut by 4 bases and J by 11 bases, with 26 bases left in between.

The CDR3 nucleotides read TGCAGTGCTTATGGGCCCCCCCGGAGCGATGAGCAGTTCTTC. Amino acid sequence: CSAYGPPRSDEQFF. The V call is TRBV20-1, the J call TRBJ2-1; D is undetermined. There are 14 residues in the CDR3. Germline V gene lookup returns CDR1 DFQATT and CDR2 SNEGSKA (reference sequence). Trimming took off 5 bases at V and 8 bases at J, with 19 bases between the two ends.

The genes are TRBV4-2 and TRBJ2-7; 8 nucleotides align to TRBD2. The germline gives CDR1 LGHNA, CDR2 YNFKEQ. CDR3 length: 15 amino acids. V trimming: 4 bases; J trimming: 2 bases; junction bases outside the gene matches: 7. CDR3 bases: TGTGCCAGCAGCCGAGATTCAGCGGGAGCCTACGAGCAGTACTTC. This translates into CASSRDSAGAYEQYF.

This clonotype occurred a few times. The chain is built from TRBV7-9 and TRBJ2-7; D possibly corresponds to TRBD1 (5 bases). Trimming removed 4 bases at V and 3 bases at J, with 16 bases between. The CDR3 is made up of 15 amino acids. Germline CDR1 reads SEHNR; CDR2 reads FQNEAQ (reference sequence). CDR3 in amino acids: CASSSTRADHYEQYF. In nucleotides, the CDR3 is TGTGCCAGCAGCTCTACCAGGGCAGATCACTACGAGCAGTACTTC.

This clonotype occurred once. Compared with germline, one end of the junction differs, possibly owing to a read error. The chain is built from TRBV12-3 or TRBV12-4 and TRBJ2-3; the D is unclear. The CDR3 totals 12 residues. CDR3 region: CASRFYADAQYF. The CDR3 DNA sequence: TGTGCCAGCAGATTTTATGCAGATGCGCAGTATTTT.

This clonotype was seen a handful of times. J is TRBJ2-4 and V is TRBV9, with a tentative D call TRBD2 (7 bases). The J call is uncertain, as TRBJ2-7 better fits the DNA end. The CDR3 runs 13 residues. Per germline, CDR1 SGDLS and CDR2 YYNGEE. The CDR3 DNA reads TGTGCCAGCAGCGTAGGGGGGGGCTCCGAGCAGTACTTC. The encoded protein is CASSVGGGSEQYF.

The rearrangement links TRBV15 to TRBJ1-2; maybe TRBD1 (5 bases). CDR3 length equals 13 residues. CDR1 is LNHNV, CDR2 YYDKDF, per germline (reference sequence). V was clipped by 5 bases and J by 4 bases, with 11 bases between them. CDR3: CATSPRDGYGYTF. In nucleotides, the CDR3 is TGTGCCACCAGCCCGCGGGACGGCTATGGCTACACCTTC. The whole variable domain, remainder taken from reference TRBV15 and TRBJ1-2, is DAMVIQNPRYQVTQFGKPVTLSCSQTLNHNVMYWYQQKSSQAPKLLFHYYDKDFNNEADTPDNFQSRRPNTSFCFLDIRSPGLGDTAMYLCATSPRDGYGYTFGSGTRLTVV.

The CDR3 region has the DNA TGTGCCAGCAGTCACTTGAGGGAGACCCAGTACTTC. This codes for CASSHLRETQYF. V and J are TRBV6-6 and TRBJ2-5; D gene ambiguous. V dropped 5 bases and J dropped 5 bases, with 9 bases sitting between them. Per the germline V gene, CDR1 is MNHNY and CDR2 is SVGAGI (reference sequence). The CDR3 contains 12 residues.

This clonotype was counted only a few times. The chain uses TRBV7-9 and TRBJ2-6; D is undetermined. Looked up from germline, CDR1 is SEHNR and CDR2 is FQNEAQ (reference sequence). The CDR3 extends over 14 amino acids. V was trimmed by 6 bases and J by 0 bases, leaving 6 bases between them. CDR3 protein: CASRDGSGANVLTF. DNA of the CDR3: TGTGCCAGCAGAGACGGCTCTGGGGCCAACGTCCTGACTTTC.

V usage is TRBV28 and J usage is TRBJ2-5; possible D gene TRBD1, 6 bases. Germline V gene sequence: CDR1 MDHEN, CDR2 SYDVKM. The CDR3 length is 13 residues. Trimming removed 7 bases from V and 5 bases from J, with 14 bases in between. CDR3 loop: CASIQGVGETQYF. CDR3 DNA: TGTGCCAGCATACAGGGAGTCGGGGAGACCCAGTACTTC.

This clonotype turned up a few times. The chain recombines TRBV28 with TRBJ2-3; TRBD1 aligns across 10 bases. From germline, CDR1 is MDHEN and CDR2 SYDVKM. CDR3 size: 14 residues. V shed 4 bases and J 14 bases; nucleotides not matched to a gene: 12. CDR3: CASSSPGQGFKMYF. The CDR3 DNA follows: TGTGCCAGCAGTTCCCCGGGACAGGGGTTTAAGATGTATTTT.

This clonotype appeared a few times. V gene TRBV29-1 combines with J gene TRBJ1-2; possible D gene TRBD1, 6 bases. CDR3 length: 11 amino acids. Trimming took 5 bases from V and 7 from J, leaving 11 bases between them. Germline CDR1 reads SQVTM; CDR2 reads ANQGSEA. The CDR3 nucleotides are TGCAGCGTTTCAGGGGATCCTGGCTACACCTTC. Translation gives CSVSGDPGYTF.

CDR3 sequence reads: CASSPSGTGGAFQETQYF. CDR3 coding DNA: TGTGCCAGCAGCCCTAGCGGGACCGGCGGGGCATTCCAAGAGACCCAGTACTTC. The rearrangement joins TRBV7-2 to TRBJ2-5, with TRBD2 identical over 9 bases. The CDR3 length is 18 residues. The germline gives CDR1 SGHTA, CDR2 FQGNSA. Trimming at V came to 5 bases and at J to 1 base, leaving 14 bases not matched to a gene.